This TCR beta chain was profiled in a study of human T cells and chemical hapten exposure. Overall study context: Throughout a study of roughly 25 weeks, patients underwent weekly scalp administration of diphenylcyclopropenone doses. The patients were mostly female; they had alopecia areata, totalis or universalis.

In its sample, this clonotype was seen a few times. Its target is not known. Time point of the sample: patch test 3, about 24 weeks after DPC sensitization. Treatment indicated: therapeutic diphenylcyclopropenone sensitization with weekly scalp DPC. Single cDNA molecules in the library carried unique molecular identifiers attached during preparation. In TCRdb, the RACE reads were re-called with MiXCR into one record per CDR3 protein. The sample has about 71,000 distinct CDR3 sequences, more than 9.5% seen once. Whole-study results and caveats: Significantly more large CDR3 similarity clusters were formed by expanded TCRs than by controls.

V was clipped by 0 bases and J by 6 bases, with 8 bases between them. This CDR3 has 13 amino acids. Germline lookup yields CDR1 MGHRA and CDR2 YSYEKL. This sequence was found in a woman between 50 and 59 years old with alopecia areata. Some clones in this sample may be carry-over from other donors' samples. The rearrangement links TRBV4-1 to TRBJ1-1, with D uncertain. Here the sequenced sample was whole blood, taken in connection with sensitization to the hapten diphenylcyclopropenone (DPC). The CDR3 region is CASSQDLISEAFF. The CDR3, as DNA: TGCGCCAGCAGCCAAGACCTGATATCTGAAGCTTTCTTT.